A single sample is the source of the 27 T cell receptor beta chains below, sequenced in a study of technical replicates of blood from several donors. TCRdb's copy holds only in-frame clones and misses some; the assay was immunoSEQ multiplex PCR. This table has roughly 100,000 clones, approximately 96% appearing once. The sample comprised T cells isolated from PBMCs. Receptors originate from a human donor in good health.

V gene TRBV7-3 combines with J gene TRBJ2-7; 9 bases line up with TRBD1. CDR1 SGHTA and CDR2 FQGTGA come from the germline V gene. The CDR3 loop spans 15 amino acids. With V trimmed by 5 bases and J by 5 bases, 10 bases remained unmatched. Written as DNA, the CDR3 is TGTGCCAGCAGCCCAACCGGGACAGGGTACAACGAGCAGTACTTC. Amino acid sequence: CASSPTGTGYNEQYF.

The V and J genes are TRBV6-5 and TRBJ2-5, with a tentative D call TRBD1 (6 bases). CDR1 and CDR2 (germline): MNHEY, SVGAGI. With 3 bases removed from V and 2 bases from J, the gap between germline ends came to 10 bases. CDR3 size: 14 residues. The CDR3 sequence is CASSYRTAQETQYF. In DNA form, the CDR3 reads TGTGCCAGCAGTTATCGGACAGCTCAAGAGACCCAGTACTTC.

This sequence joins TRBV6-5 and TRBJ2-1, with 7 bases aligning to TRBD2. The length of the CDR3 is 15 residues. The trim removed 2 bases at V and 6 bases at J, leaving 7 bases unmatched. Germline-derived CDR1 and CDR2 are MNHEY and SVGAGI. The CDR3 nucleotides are TGTGCCAGCAGTTACGTGGGGGGGGATAGCAATGAGCAGTTCTTC. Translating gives CASSYVGGDSNEQFF.

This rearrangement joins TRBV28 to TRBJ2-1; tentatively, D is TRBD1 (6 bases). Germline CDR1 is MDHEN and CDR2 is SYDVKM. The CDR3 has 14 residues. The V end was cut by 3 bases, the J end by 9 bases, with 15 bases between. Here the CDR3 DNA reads TGTGCCAGCAGTTTGGTGACAGGTGGGGGTGAGCAGTTCTTC. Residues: CASSLVTGGGEQFF.

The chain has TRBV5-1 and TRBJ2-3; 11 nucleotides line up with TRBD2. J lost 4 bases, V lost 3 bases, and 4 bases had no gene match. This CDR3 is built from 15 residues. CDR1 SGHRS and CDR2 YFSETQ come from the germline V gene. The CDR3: CASSSSLAGADTQYF. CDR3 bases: TGCGCCAGCAGCTCCTCACTAGCGGGGGCAGATACGCAGTATTTT.

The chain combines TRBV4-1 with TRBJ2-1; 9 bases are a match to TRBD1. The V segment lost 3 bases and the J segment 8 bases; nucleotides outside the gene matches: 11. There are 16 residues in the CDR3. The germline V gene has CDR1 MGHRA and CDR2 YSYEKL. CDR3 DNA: TGCGCCAGCAGCCAGTCCAGGGACAGGGTTGTCGATGAGCAGTTCTTC. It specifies CASSQSRDRVVDEQFF.

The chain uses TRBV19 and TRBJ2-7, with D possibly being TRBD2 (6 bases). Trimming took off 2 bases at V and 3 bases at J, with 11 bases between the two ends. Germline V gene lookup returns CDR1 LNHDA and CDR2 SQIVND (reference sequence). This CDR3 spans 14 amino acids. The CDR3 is CASSIPGSIYEQYF. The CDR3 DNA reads TGTGCCAGTAGTATACCCGGGAGTATCTACGAGCAGTACTTC.

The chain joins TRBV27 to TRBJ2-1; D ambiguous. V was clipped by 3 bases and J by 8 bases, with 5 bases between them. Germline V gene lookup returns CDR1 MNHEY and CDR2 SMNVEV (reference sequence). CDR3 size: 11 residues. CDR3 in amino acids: CASSLSDEQFF. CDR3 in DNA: TGTGCCAGCAGTTTGTCGGATGAGCAGTTCTTC.

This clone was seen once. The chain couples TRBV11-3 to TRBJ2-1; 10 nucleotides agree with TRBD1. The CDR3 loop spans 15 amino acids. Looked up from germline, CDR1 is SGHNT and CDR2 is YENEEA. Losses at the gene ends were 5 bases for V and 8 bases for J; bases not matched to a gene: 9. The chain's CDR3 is CASSPLDRGVDEQFF. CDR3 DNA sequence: TGTGCCAGCAGCCCCCTGGACAGGGGGGTCGATGAGCAGTTCTTC.

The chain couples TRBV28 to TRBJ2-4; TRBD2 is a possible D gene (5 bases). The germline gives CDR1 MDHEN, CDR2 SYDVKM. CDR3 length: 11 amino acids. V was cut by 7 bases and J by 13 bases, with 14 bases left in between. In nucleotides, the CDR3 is TGTGCCAGCATGGGAGTCCTACTCCAGTACTTC. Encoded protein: CASMGVLLQYF.

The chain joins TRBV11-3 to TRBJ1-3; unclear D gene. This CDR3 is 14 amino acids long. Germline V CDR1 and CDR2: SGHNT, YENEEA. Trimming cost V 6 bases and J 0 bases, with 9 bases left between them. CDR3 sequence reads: CASSRTSSGNTIYF. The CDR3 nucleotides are TGTGCCAGCAGTCGTACTTCCTCTGGAAACACCATATATTTT.

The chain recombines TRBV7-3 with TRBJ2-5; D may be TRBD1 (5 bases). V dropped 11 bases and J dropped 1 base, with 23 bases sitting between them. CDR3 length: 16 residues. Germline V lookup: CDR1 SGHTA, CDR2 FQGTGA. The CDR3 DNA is TGTGCCGGCAAACCGAAAGTCCCAAGGGGCCAAGAGACCCAGTACTTC. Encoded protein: CAGKPKVPRGQETQYF. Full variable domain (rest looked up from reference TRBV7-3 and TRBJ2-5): GAGVSQTPSNKVTEKGKYVELRCDPISGHTALYWYRQSLGQGPEFLIYFQGTGAADDSGLPNDRFFAVRPEGSVSTLKIQRTERGDSAVYLCAGKPKVPRGQETQYFGPGTRLLVL.

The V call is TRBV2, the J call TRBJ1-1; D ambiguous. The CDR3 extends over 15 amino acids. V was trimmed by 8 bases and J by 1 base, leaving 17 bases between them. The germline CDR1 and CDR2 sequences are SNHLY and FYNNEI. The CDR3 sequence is CASLKSLEGNTEAFF. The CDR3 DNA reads TGTGCCAGCCTAAAGTCCCTCGAGGGGAACACTGAAGCTTTCTTT.

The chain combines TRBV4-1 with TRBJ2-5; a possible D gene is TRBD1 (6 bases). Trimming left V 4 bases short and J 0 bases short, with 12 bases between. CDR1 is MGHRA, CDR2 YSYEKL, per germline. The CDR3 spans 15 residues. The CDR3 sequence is CASSLSAGDQETQYF. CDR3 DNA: TGCGCCAGCAGCCTCTCGGCAGGGGACCAAGAGACCCAGTACTTC.

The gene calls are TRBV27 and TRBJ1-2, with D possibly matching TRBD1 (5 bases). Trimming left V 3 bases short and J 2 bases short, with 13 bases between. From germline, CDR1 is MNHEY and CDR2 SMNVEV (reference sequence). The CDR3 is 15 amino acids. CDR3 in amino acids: CASSFRGGNNYGYTF. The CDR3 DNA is TGTGCCAGCAGTTTTCGCGGGGGGAACAACTATGGCTACACCTTC.

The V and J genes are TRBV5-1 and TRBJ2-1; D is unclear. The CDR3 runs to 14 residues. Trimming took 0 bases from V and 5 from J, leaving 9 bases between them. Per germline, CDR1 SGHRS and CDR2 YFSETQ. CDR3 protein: CASSLDLVDNEQFF. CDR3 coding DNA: TGCGCCAGCAGCTTGGACCTAGTAGACAATGAGCAGTTCTTC.

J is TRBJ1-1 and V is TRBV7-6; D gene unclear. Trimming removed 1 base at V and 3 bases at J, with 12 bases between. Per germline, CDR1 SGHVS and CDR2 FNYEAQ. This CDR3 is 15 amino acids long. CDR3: CASSLEGSEYTEAFF. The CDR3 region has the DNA TGTGCCAGCAGCTTAGAAGGCAGCGAATACACTGAAGCTTTCTTT.

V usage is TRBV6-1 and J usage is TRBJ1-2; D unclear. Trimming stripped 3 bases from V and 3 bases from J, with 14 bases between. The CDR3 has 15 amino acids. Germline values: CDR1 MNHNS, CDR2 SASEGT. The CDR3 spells CASSDRFGGHYGYTF. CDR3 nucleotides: TGTGCCAGCAGTGACCGCTTCGGAGGGCACTATGGCTACACCTTC.

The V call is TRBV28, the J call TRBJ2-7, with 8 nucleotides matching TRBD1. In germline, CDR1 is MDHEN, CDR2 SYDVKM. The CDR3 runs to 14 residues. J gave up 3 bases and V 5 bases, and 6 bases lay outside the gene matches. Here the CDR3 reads CASSTDRVLYEQYF. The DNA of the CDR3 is TGTGCCAGCAGTACGGACAGGGTCCTCTACGAGCAGTACTTC.

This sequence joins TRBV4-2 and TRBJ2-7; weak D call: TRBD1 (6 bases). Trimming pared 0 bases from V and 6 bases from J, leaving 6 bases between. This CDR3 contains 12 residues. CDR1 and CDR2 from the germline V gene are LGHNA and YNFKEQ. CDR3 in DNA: TGTGCCAGCAGCCAAGACAGGGGCGAGCAGTACTTC. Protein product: CASSQDRGEQYF.

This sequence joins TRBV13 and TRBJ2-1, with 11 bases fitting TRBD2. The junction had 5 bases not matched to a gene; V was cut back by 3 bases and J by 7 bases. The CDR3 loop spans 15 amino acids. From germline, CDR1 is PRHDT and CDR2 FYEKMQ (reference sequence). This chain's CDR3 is CASSFTTSGRNEQFF. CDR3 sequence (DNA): TGTGCCAGCAGCTTTACAACTAGCGGGAGAAATGAGCAGTTCTTC.

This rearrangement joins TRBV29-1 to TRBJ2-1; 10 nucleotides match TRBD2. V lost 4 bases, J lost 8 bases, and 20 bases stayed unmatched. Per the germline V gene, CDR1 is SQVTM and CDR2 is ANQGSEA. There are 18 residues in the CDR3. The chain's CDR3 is CSVARGLAGEGGQHEQFF. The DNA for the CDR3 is TGCAGCGTTGCCAGGGGGCTAGCGGGAGAGGGGGGACAGCATGAGCAGTTCTTC.

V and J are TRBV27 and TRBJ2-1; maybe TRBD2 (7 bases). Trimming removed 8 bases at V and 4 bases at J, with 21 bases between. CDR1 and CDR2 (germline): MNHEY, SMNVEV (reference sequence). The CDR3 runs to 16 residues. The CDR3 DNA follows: TGTGCCAGCCAAATTAGGGGGGGAGGGGGGTACAATGAGCAGTTCTTC. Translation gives CASQIRGGGGYNEQFF.

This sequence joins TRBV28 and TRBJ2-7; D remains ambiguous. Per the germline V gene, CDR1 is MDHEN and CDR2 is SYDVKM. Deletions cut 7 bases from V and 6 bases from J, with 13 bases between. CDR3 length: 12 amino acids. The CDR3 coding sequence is TGTGCCAGCAAAAATCCCTACCGCGAGCAGTACTTC. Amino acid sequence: CASKNPYREQYF.

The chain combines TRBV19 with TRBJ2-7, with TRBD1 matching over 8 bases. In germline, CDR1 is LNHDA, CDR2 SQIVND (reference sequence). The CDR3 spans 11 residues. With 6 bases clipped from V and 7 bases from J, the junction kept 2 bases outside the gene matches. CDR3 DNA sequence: TGTGCCAGTAGCACAGGGGGTGAGCAGTACTTC. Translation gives CASSTGGEQYF.

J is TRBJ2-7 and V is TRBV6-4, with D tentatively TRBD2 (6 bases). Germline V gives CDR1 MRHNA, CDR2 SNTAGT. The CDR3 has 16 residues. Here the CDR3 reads CGIAALCGAYYGEQYF. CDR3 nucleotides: TGTGGCATAGCAGCCCTATGCGGGGCGTACTACGGAGAGCAGTACTTC.

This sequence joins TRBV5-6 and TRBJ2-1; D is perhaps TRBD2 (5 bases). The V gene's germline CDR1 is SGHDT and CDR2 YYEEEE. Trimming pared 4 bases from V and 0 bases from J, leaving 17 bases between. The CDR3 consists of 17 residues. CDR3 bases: TGTGCCAGCAGCCCCCAACCTCAGCGGCCCTCCTACAATGAGCAGTTCTTC. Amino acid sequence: CASSPQPQRPSYNEQFF.